The clone carrying this T cell receptor (beta chain) has just one count. What it binds is unknown. This sample stems from a study of cytomegalovirus exposure and HLA in healthy donors. Study observations and caveats: A later analysis linked a missense DCLRE1C variant to TCR beta V- and J-gene trimming. The likely explanation for a cluster of highly shared sequence variants was sequencing artifact. The study recorded 150 to 200 TCR beta chains that were cytomegalovirus-associated.

The CDR3 loop spans 15 amino acids. Germline V gene lookup returns CDR1 SGHTA and CDR2 FQGTGA. V lost 2 bases to trimming and J lost 7 bases; unmatched junction nucleotides: 6. Primers for the PCR totalled 60 Vbeta and 13 Jbeta. Some clones are missing from TCRdb's copy, which holds only in-frame ones; the method was immunoSEQ multiplex PCR. The sample lists tens of thousands of clones, less than 70% occurring once. This receptor was taken from a human donor in good health. The sample taken for sequencing was PBMCs. The chain combines TRBV7-3 with TRBJ2-1; 9 bases agree with TRBD2. CDR3 DNA sequence: TGTGCCAGCAGCTTACGCGCGGGGGGGAAAAATGAGCAGTTCTTC. This encodes CASSLRAGGKNEQFF.